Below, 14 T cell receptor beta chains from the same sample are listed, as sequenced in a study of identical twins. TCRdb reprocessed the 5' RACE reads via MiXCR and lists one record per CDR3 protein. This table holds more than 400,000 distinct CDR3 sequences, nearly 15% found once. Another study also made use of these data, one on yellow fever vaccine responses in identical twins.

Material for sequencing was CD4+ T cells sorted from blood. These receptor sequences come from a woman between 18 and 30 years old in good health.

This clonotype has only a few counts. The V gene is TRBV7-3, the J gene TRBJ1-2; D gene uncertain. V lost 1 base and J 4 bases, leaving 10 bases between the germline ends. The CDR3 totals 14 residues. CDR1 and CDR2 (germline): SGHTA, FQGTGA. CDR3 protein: CASSLNPGLYGYTF. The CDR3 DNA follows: TGTGCCAGCAGCTTAAACCCCGGGCTCTATGGCTACACCTTC.

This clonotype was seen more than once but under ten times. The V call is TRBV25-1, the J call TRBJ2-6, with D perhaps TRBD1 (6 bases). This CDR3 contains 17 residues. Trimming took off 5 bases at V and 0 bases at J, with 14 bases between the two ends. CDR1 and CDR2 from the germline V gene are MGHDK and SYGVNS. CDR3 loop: CASSPLTGYSGANVLTF. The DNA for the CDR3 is TGTGCCAGCAGTCCCCTGACAGGATACTCTGGGGCCAACGTCCTGACTTTC. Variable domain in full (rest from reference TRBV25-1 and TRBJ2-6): EADIYQTPRYLVIGTGKKITLECSQTMGHDKMYWYQQDPGMELHLIHYSYGVNSTEKGDLSSESTVSRIRTEHFPLTLESARPSHTSQYLCASSPLTGYSGANVLTFGAGSRLTVL.

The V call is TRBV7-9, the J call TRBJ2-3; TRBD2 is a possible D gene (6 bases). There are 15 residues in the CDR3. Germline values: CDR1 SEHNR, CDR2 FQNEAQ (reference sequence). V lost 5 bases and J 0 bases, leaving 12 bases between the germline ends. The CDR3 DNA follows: TGTGCCAGCAGCATGGGGACTGCTAGCACAGATACGCAGTATTTT. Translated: CASSMGTASTDTQYF.

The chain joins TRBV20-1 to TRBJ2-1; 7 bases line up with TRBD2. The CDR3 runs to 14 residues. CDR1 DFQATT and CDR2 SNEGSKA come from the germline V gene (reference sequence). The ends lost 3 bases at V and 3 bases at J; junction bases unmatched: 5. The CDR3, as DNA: TGCAGTGCTAGGCGGGGGAGTCTCTACAATGAGCAGTTCTTC. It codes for CSARRGSLYNEQFF.

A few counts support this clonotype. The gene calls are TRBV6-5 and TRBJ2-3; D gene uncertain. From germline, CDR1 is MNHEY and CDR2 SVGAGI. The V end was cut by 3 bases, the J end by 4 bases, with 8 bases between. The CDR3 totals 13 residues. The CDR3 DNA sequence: TGTGCCAGCAGTTATTCGATGCCAGATACGCAGTATTTT. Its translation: CASSYSMPDTQYF.

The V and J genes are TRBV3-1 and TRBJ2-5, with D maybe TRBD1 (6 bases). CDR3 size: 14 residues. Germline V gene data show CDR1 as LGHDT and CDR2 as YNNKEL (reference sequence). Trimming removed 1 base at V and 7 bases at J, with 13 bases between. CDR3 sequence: CASSQGLLQGTQYF. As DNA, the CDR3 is TGTGCCAGCAGCCAAGGGCTCTTACAGGGGACCCAGTACTTC.

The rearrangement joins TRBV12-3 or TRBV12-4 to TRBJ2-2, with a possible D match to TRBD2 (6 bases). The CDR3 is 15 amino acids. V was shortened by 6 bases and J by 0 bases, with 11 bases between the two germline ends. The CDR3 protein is CASSKGLANTGELFF. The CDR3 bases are TGTGCCAGCAGCAAGGGACTCGCGAACACCGGGGAGCTGTTTTTT.

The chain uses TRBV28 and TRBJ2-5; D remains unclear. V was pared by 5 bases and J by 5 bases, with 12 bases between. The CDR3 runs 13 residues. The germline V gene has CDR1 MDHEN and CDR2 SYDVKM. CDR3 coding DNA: TGTGCCAGCAGTACTGGCAAATGGGAGACCCAGTACTTC. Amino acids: CASSTGKWETQYF.

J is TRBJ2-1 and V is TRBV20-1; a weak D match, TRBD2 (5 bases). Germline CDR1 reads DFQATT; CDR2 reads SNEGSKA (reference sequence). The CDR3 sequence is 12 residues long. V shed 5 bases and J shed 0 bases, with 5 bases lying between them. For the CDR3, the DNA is TGCAGTGCTCGGGGCTCCTACAATGAGCAGTTCTTC. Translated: CSARGSYNEQFF.

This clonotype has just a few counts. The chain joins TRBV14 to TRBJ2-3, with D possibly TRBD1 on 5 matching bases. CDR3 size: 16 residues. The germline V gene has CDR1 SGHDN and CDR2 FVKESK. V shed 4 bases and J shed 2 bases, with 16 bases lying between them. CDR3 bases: TGTGCCAGCAGCCCTCACACAGGAATCCCCACAGATACGCAGTATTTT. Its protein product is CASSPHTGIPTDTQYF.

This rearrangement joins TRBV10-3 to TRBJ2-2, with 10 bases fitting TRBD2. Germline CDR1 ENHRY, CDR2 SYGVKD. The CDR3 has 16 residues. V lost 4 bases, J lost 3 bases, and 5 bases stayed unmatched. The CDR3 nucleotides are TGTGCCATCAGTGGAGGTCTAGCGGGAGACACCGGGGAGCTGTTTTTT. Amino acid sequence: CAISGGLAGDTGELFF.

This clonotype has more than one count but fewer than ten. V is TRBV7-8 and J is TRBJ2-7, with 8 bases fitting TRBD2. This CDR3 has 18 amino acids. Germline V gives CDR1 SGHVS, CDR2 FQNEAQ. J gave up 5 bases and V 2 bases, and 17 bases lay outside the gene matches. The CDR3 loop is CASSLIGSGGRKSNEQYF. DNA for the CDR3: TGTGCCAGCAGCTTAATAGGGTCGGGCGGGAGGAAAAGCAACGAGCAGTACTTC.

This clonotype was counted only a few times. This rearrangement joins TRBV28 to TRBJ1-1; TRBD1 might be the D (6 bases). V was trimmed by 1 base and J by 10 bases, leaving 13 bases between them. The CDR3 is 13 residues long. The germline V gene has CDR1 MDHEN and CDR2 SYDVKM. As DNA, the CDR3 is TGTGCCAGCAGTTTATCGGTAGGAGGGGGAGCTTTCTTT. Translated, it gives CASSLSVGGGAFF.

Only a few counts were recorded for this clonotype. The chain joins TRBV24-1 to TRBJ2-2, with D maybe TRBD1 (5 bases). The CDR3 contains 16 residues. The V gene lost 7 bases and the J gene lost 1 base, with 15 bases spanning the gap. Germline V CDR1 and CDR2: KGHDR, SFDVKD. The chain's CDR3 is CATSLTGRMNTGELFF. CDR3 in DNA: TGTGCCACCAGCTTAACAGGCCGCATGAACACCGGGGAGCTGTTTTTT.